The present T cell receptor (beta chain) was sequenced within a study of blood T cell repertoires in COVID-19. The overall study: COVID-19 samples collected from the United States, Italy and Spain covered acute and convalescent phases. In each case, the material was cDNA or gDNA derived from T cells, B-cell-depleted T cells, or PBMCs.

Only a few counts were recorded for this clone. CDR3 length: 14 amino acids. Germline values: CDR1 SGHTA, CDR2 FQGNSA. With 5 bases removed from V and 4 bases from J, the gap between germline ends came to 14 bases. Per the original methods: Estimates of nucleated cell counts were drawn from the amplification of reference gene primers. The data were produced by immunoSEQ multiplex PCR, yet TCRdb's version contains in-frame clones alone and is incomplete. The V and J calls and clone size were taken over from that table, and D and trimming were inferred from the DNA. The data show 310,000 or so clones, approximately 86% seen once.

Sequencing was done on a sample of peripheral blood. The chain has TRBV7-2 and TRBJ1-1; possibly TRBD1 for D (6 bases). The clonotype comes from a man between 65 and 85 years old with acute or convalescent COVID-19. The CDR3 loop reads CASSPRGGTTEAFF. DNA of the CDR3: TGTGCCAGCAGCCCAAGAGGGGGTACCACTGAAGCTTTCTTT.